This is a list of T cell receptor beta chains from one sample in a study of OX40 agonist ivuxolimab in advanced cancers. TCRdb keeps only in-frame clones here, not all; method: immunoSEQ multiplex PCR. The data show 50,000 to 65,000 clones, 75% to 90% seen once. Source: CD4+ or CD8+ T cells sorted from blood, taken in a trial of the OX40 agonist ivuxolimab. Receptors originate from an adult with an advanced solid tumor such as melanoma, head and neck, liver or kidney cancer. CDR3s include the opening cysteine and the closing phenylalanine or tryptophan. D genes are given only for firm matches. Where a row states a size, it is once, few, many or the class of an expanded clone; other rows omit it.

clone_size d_call j_call v_call cdr3_nt cdr3_aa
- TRBD2 TRBJ2-5 TRBV9 TGTGCCAGCAGCCCCCGCCCTAGCGGGAGTGAGACCCAGTACTTC CASSPRPSGSETQYF
- - TRBJ1-3 TRBV5-1 TGCGCCAGATACAGGGAAGGGTGGACTCTCTCTGGAAACACCATATATTTT CARYREGWTLSGNTIYF
once - TRBJ1-5 TRBV5-1 TGCGCCAGCAGCTTCGGGTTAACCGGGGATCAGCCCCAGCATTTT CASSFGLTGDQPQHF
- - TRBJ2-3 TRBV4-2 TGTGCCAGCAGCCAAGAGGGATCGGACTCACGAAGTACGCAGTATTTT CASSQEGSDSRSTQYF
- - TRBJ1-4 TRBV5-1 TGCGCCAGCAGCTTTGGTGGACCTAATGAAAAACTGTTTTTT CASSFGGPNEKLFF
- - TRBJ1-1 TRBV5-1 TGCGCCAGCAGCTTGGGTCCTGGGGGGACTGAAGCTTTCTTT CASSLGPGGTEAFF
- TRBD2 TRBJ2-1 TRBV6-4 TGTGCCAGCAGTGGGGGACTAGCGGGCTACAATGAGCAGTTCTTC CASSGGLAGYNEQFF
- TRBD2 TRBJ2-3 TRBV11-2 TGTGCCAGCAGCTTAAAACTAGCGGGGCACACAGATACGCAGTATTTT CASSLKLAGHTDTQYF
- - TRBJ1-3 TRBV4-1 TGCGCCAGCAGCCAAGTCGGGTTCTCTGGAAACACCATATATTTT CASSQVGFSGNTIYF
- TRBD2 TRBJ2-5 TRBV7-9 TGTGCCAGCAGCTTAGCTGGGACTAGGAGTGAAGAGACCCAGTACTTC CASSLAGTRSEETQYF
- - TRBJ2-2 TRBV6-5 TGTGCCAGCAGCTCCCGGGGAGAGAACACCGGGGAGCTGTTTTTT CASSSRGENTGELFF
- - TRBJ2-1 TRBV30 TGTGCCTGGGAGGGCGACGACTACAATGAGCAGTTCTTC CAWEGDDYNEQFF
few - TRBJ2-7 TRBV2 TGTGCCAGCAGTGAAGCAGGATACGAGCAGTACTTC CASSEAGYEQYF
- - TRBJ1-1 TRBV5-5 TGTGCCAGCAGCTTGGGGAGGGGCAGCCTTGAAGCTTTCTTT CASSLGRGSLEAFF
- - TRBJ2-1 TRBV6-1 TGTGCCAGCAGTGAAGGCGGGACACGAATCAATGAGCAGTTCTTC CASSEGGTRINEQFF
- TRBD1 TRBJ2-1 TRBV7-3 TGTGCCAGCAGCCCGGGACAGGGGTGGGGTGAGCAGTTCTTC CASSPGQGWGEQFF
- - TRBJ1-1 TRBV10-3 TGTGCCATCAGTGAATACACTGAAGCTTTCTTT CAISEYTEAFF
once TRBD1 TRBJ2-5 TRBV28 TGTGCCAGCAGCGATCCGGGACAGGGGCTAGAGACCCAGTACTTC CASSDPGQGLETQYF
- TRBD1 TRBJ1-1 TRBV6-5 TGTGCCAGCAGTTACTCCCAGGGGACAGGGAACACTGAAGCTTTCTTT CASSYSQGTGNTEAFF
- TRBD1 TRBJ1-6 TRBV2 TGTGCCAGCAGTGACACAGGGGAAAGATCACCCCTCCACTTT CASSDTGERSPLHF
- - TRBJ2-1 TRBV6-4 TGTGCCAGCAGTAAAGAGGCACGTATGAGTGAGCAGTTCTTC CASSKEARMSEQFF
- TRBD1 TRBJ2-1 TRBV5-1 TGCGCCAGCAGCTTGGGACAGGGGGTTCAGTTCTTC CASSLGQGVQFF
- - TRBJ1-3 TRBV7-2 TGTGCCAGCAGCTTAAATCCAGGGACCTCTGGAAACACCATATATTTT CASSLNPGTSGNTIYF
- - TRBJ2-7 TRBV11-1 TGTCCTACCCGGGAGAGCCAAAGCTCCTACGAGCAGTACTTC CPTRESQSSYEQYF
- - TRBJ2-2 TRBV18 TGTGCCAGCTCACCAACTATCGTGGCAACTAACACCGGGGAGCTGTTTTTT CASSPTIVATNTGELFF
- TRBD1 TRBJ1-4 TRBV19 TGTGCCAGTAGCGGACAGGGGGAAGGGTCTAATGAAAAACTGTTTTTT CASSGQGEGSNEKLFF
medium-sized - TRBJ1-6 TRBV7-2 TGTGCCAGCAGCTTAGGGGAGGGTTATTCACCCCTCCACTTT CASSLGEGYSPLHF
- - TRBJ2-1 TRBV7-9 TGTGCCAGCAGCTTAGACTCGGGGAATCTGTTCTTC CASSLDSGNLFF
once - TRBJ1-3 TRBV19 TGTGCCAGTAGTATTGGCCAGGACTCTGGAAACACCATATATTTT CASSIGQDSGNTIYF
- TRBD2 TRBJ2-1 TRBV28 TGTGCCAGCCACCTCAGTGCGGGAGCAAACAATGAGCAGTTCTTC CASHLSAGANNEQFF
- TRBD1 TRBJ2-7 TRBV7-9 TGTGCCAGCAGCCCACGGGACAGGGTTATCCTCGAGCAGTACTTC CASSPRDRVILEQYF